This TCR beta chain is from a study of spatial heterogeneity in lung cancer. Time point described: sample taken at primary tumor resection. Germline V gene data show CDR1 as DFQATT and CDR2 as SNEGSKA (reference sequence). This CDR3 has 11 residues. Trimming shortened V by 3 bases and J by 2 bases, and 4 bases separated the two germline ends. Using its own MiXCR run on the 5' RACE reads, TCRdb lists one record per CDR3 protein. The sample lists around 92,000 distinct CDR3 sequences; more than 10% were seen once. This clonotype was counted a few times. Sequencing was performed on PBMCs, taken at surgery. This sequence joins TRBV20-1 and TRBJ1-1; D is uncertain. The clonotype comes from a male donor with early-stage non-small cell lung cancer. The CDR3 nucleotides are TGCAGTGCTAGGAAAAACACTGAAGCTTTCTTT. This encodes CSARKNTEAFF.